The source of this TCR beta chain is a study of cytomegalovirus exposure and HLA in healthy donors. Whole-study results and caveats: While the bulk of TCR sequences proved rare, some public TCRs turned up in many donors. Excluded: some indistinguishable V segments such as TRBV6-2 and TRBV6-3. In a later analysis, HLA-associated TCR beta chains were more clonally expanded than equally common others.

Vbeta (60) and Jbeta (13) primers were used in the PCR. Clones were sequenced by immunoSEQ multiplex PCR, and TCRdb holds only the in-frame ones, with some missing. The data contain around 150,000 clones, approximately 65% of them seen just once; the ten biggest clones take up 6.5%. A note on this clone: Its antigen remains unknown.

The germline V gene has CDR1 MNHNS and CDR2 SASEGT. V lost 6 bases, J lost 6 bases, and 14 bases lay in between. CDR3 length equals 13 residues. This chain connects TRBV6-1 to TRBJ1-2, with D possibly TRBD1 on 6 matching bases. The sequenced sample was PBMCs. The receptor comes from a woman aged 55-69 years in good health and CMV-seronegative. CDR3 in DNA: TGTGCCAGCAGCGATACAGGGCGAGATGGCTACACCTTC. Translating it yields CASSDTGRDGYTF.